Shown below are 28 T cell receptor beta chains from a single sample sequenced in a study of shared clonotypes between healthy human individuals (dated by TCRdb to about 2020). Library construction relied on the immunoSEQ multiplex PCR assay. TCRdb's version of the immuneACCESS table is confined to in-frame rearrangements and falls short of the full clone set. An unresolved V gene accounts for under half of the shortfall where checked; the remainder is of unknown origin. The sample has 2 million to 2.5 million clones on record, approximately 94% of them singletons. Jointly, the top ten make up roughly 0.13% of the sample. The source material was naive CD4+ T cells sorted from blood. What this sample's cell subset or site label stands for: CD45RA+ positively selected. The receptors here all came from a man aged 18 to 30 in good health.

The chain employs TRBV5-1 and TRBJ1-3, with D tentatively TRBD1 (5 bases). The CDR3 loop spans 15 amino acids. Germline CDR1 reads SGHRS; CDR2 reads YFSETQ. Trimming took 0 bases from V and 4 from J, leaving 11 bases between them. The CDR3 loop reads CASSLEGSHGNTIYF. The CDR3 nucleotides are TGCGCCAGCAGCTTGGAGGGGTCACACGGAAACACCATATATTTT.

The CDR3 here is CASSLGAGQFSGNTIYF. Written as DNA, the CDR3 is TGTGCCAGCAGTTTAGGGGCCGGACAGTTCTCTGGAAACACCATATATTTT. The rearrangement uses TRBV28 and TRBJ1-3; D possibly corresponds to TRBD1 (6 bases). CDR3 length: 17 residues. Trimming took 2 bases from V and 0 from J, leaving 14 bases between them. CDR1 is MDHEN, CDR2 SYDVKM, per germline.

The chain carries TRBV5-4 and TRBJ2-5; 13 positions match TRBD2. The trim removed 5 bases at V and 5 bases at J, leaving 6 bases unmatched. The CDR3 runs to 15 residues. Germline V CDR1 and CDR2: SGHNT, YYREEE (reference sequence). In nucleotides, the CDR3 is TGTGCCAGCAGACTAGCGGGGGGGCCTAGGGAGACCCAGTACTTC. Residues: CASRLAGGPRETQYF.

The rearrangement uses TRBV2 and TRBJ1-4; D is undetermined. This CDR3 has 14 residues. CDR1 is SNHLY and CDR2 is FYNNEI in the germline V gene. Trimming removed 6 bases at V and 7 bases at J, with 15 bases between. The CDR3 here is CASRDAQIGEKLFF. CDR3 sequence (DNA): TGTGCCAGCAGGGACGCCCAGATCGGTGAAAAACTGTTTTTT. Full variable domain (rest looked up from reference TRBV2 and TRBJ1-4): EPEVTQTPSHQVTQMGQEVILRCVPISNHLYFYWYRQILGQKVEFLVSFYNNEISEKSEIFDDQFSVERPDGSNFTLKIRSTKLEDSAMYFCASRDAQIGEKLFFGSGTQLSVL.

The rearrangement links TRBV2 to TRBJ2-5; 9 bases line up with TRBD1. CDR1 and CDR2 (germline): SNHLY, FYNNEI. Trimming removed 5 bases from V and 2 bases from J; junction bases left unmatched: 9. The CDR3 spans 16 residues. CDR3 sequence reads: CASSRDRVGLQETQYF. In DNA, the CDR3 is TGTGCCAGCAGTCGGGACAGGGTAGGCTTACAAGAGACCCAGTACTTC.

The CDR3, as DNA: TGCGCCAGCAGCTTGTCTAGCGGGGGGGCCAGCACAGATACGCAGTATTTT. This translates into CASSLSSGGASTDTQYF. The chain couples TRBV5-1 to TRBJ2-3; TRBD2 matches at 12 bases. The J segment lost 0 bases and the V segment lost 1 base, leaving 3 bases of the junction unmatched. The CDR3 loop spans 17 amino acids. Germline CDR1 is SGHRS and CDR2 is YFSETQ.

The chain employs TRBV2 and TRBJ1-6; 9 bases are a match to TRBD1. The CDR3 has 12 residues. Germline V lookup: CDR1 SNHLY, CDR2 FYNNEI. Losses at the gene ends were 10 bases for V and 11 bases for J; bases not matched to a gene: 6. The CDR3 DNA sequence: TGTGCCACCCGGGACAGGGTCCCACCCCTCCACTTT. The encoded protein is CATRDRVPPLHF.

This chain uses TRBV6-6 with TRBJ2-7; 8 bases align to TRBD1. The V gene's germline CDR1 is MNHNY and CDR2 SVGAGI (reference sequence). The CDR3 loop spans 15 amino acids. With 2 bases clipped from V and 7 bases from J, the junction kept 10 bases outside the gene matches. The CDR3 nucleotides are TGTGCCAGCAGTTACGCCGGACAGGGAGCGGTTGAGCAGTACTTC. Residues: CASSYAGQGAVEQYF.

CDR3 sequence reads: CASSPALAGAPGELFF. For the CDR3, the DNA is TGCGCCAGCAGCCCCGCACTAGCGGGAGCCCCCGGGGAGCTGTTTTTT. The gene calls are TRBV5-1 and TRBJ2-2; 11 bases line up with TRBD2. The CDR3 is 16 residues long. Germline V gene lookup returns CDR1 SGHRS and CDR2 YFSETQ. J was trimmed by 6 bases and V by 4 bases; bases with no gene match: 8.

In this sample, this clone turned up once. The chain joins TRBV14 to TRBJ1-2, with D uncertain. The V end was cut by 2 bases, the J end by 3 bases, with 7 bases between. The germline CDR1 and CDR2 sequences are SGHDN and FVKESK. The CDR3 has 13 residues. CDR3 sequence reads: CASSQSQHYGYTF. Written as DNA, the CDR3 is TGTGCCAGCAGCCAATCCCAGCACTATGGCTACACCTTC.

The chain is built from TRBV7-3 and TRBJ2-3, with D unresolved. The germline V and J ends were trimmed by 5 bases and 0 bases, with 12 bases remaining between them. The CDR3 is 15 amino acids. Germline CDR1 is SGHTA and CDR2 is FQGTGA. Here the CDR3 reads CASSTRITSTDTQYF. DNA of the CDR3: TGTGCCAGCAGCACCCGGATTACAAGCACAGATACGCAGTATTTT.

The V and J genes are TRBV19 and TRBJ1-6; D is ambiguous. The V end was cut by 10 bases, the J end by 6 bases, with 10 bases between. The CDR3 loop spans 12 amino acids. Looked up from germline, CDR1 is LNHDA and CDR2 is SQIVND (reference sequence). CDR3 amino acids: CATGRINSPLHF. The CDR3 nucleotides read TGTGCCACCGGACGGATTAATTCACCCCTCCACTTT.

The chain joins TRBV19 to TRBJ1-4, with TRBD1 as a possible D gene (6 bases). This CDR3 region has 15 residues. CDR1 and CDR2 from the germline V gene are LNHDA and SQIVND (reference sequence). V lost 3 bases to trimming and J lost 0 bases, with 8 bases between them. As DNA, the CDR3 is TGTGCCAGTAGTATGGGGGCTGCAACTAATGAAAAACTGTTTTTT. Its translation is CASSMGAATNEKLFF.

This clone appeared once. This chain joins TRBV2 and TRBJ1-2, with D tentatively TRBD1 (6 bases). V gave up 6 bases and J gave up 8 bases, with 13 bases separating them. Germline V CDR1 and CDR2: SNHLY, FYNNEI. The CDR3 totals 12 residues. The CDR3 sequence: CASSTGIYGYTF. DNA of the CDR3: TGTGCCAGCAGCACAGGGATTTACGGCTACACCTTC.

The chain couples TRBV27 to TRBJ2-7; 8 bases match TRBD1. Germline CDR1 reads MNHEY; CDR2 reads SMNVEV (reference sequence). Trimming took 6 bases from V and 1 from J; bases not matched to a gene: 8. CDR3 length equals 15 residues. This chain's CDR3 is CASRQKWTGSYEQYF. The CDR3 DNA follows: TGTGCCAGCAGACAGAAATGGACAGGGTCCTACGAGCAGTACTTC.

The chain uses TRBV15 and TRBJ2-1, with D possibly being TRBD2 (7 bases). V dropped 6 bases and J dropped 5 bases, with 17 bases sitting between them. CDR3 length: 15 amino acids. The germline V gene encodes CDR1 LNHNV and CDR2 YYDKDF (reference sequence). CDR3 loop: CATRLRGGGNNEQFF. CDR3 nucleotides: TGTGCCACCAGACTGAGGGGGGGTGGCAACAATGAGCAGTTCTTC.

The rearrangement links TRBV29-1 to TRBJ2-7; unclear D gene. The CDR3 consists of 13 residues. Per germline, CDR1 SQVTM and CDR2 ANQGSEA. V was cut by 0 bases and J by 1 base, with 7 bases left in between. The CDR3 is CSVEEGNSYEQYF. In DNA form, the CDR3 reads TGCAGCGTTGAAGAGGGCAATTCCTACGAGCAGTACTTC.

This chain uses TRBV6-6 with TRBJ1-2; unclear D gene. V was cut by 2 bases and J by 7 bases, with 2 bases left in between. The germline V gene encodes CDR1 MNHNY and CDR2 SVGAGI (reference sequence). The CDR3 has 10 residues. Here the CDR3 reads CASSYSGYTF. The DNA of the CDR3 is TGTGCCAGCAGTTACAGTGGCTACACCTTC.

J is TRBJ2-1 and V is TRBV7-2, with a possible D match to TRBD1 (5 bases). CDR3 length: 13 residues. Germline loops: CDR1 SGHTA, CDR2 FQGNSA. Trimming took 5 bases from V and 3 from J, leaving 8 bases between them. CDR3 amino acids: CASSRTSYNEQFF. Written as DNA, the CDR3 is TGTGCCAGCAGCCGGACAAGCTACAATGAGCAGTTCTTC. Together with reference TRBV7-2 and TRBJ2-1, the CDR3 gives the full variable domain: GAGVSQSPSNKVTEKGKDVELRCDPISGHTALYWYRQSLGQGLEFLIYFQGNSAPDKSGLPSDRFSAERTGGSVSTLTIQRTQQEDSAVYLCASSRTSYNEQFFGPGTRLTVL.

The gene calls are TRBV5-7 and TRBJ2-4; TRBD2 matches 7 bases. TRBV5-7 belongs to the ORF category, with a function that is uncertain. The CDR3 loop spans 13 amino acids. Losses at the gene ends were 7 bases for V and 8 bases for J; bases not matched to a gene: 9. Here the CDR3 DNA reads TGTGCCAGCTTTGGCGGGGGAATCTACATTCAGTACTTC. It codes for CASFGGGIYIQYF.

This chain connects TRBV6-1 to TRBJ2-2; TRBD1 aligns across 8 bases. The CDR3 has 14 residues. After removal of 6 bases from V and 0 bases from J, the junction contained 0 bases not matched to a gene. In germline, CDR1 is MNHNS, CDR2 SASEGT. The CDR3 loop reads CASRTGANTGELFF. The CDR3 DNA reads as TGTGCCAGCAGGACAGGGGCGAACACCGGGGAGCTGTTTTTT.

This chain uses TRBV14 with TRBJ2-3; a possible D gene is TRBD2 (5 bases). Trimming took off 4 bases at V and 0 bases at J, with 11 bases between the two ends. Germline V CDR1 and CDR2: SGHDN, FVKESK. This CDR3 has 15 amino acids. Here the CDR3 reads CASSRPGRSTDTQYF. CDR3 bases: TGTGCCAGCAGCCGCCCGGGAAGAAGCACAGATACGCAGTATTTT.

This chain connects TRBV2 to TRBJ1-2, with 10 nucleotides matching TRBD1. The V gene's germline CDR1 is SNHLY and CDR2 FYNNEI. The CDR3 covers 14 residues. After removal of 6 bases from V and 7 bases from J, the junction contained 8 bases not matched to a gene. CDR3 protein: CASSPDRGRVGYTF. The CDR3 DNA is TGTGCCAGCAGCCCAGACAGGGGGCGAGTTGGCTACACCTTC. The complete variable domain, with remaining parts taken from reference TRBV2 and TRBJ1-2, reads EPEVTQTPSHQVTQMGQEVILRCVPISNHLYFYWYRQILGQKVEFLVSFYNNEISEKSEIFDDQFSVERPDGSNFTLKIRSTKLEDSAMYFCASSPDRGRVGYTFGSGTRLTVV.

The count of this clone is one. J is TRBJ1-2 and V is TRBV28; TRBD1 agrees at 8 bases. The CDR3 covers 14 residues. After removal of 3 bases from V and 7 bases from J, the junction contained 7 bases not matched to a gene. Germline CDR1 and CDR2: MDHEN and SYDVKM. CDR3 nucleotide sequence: TGTGCCAGCAGTTTGGCAACAGGGGGAAGTGGCTACACCTTC. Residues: CASSLATGGSGYTF.

CDR3 coding DNA: TGTGCCAGCATCTACGTAGAGAACACTGAAGCTTTCTTT. It translates to CASIYVENTEAFF. This rearrangement joins TRBV27 to TRBJ1-1; D is unresolved. V lost 7 bases, J lost 1 base, and 10 bases lay in between. The CDR3 has 13 amino acids. The germline CDR1 and CDR2 sequences are MNHEY and SMNVEV (reference sequence).

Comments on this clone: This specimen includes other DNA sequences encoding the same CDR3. The CDR3 DNA reads as TGTGCCAGCAGCCATACTCACGAGCAGTACTTC. As protein: CASSHTHEQYF. The chain carries TRBV14 and TRBJ2-7; D gene ambiguous. Germline CDR1 and CDR2: SGHDN and FVKESK. This CDR3 is 11 amino acids long. The V end was cut by 3 bases, the J end by 5 bases, with 5 bases between.

DNA of the CDR3: TGTGCCAGCAGTATACGACAGGGGGGCGGTGAGCAGTTCTTC. Its translation is CASSIRQGGGEQFF. V and J are TRBV28 and TRBJ2-1, with 9 bases that match TRBD1. This CDR3 is built from 14 residues. The J segment lost 9 bases and the V segment lost 5 bases, leaving 8 bases of the junction unmatched. Germline CDR1 reads MDHEN; CDR2 reads SYDVKM.

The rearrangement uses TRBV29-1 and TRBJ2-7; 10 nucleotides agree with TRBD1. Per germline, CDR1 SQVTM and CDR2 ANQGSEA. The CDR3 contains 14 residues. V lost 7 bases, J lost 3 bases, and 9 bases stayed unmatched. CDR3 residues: CSASGTGAIYEQYF. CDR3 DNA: TGCAGCGCCTCCGGGACAGGGGCCATCTACGAGCAGTACTTC.